These 13 T cell receptor beta chains originate from one sample sequenced in a study of shared clonotypes between healthy human individuals. Some clones are missing from TCRdb's copy, which holds only in-frame ones; the method was immunoSEQ multiplex PCR. This sample yields about 990,000 clones, of which around 78% are seen a single time; 0.6% to 0.75% belongs to the top ten. Sample: memory CD4+ T cells from PBMCs. As for subset: CD45RA-negative fraction. Receptor source: a man between 18 and 35 years old in good health. Some clones in this sample may be carry-over from other donors' samples.

CDR3 nucleotides: TGTGCCAGCAGCTTTAGTGGCACAGATACGCAGTATTTT. Its protein is CASSFSGTDTQYF. The chain uses TRBV11-3 and TRBJ2-3, with D unclear. The CDR3 consists of 13 residues. Germline V gene data show CDR1 as SGHNT and CDR2 as YENEEA. Trimming removed 3 bases at V and 1 base at J, with 5 bases between. The whole variable domain, remainder taken from reference TRBV11-3 and TRBJ2-3, is EAGVVQSPRYKIIEKKQPVAFWCNPISGHNTLYWYLQNLGQGPELLIRYENEEAVDDSQLPKDRFSAERLKGVDSTLKIQPAELGDSAVYLCASSFSGTDTQYFGPGTRLTVL.

This clone was seen once. The chain combines TRBV19 with TRBJ2-2, with D possibly TRBD2 on 6 matching bases. Germline-derived CDR1 and CDR2 are LNHDA and SQIVND (reference sequence). Trimming removed 10 bases at V and 5 bases at J, with 17 bases between. The CDR3 spans 14 residues. This CDR3 reads CATRRVAGTGELFF. For the CDR3, the DNA is TGTGCCACCCGGAGGGTGGCGGGGACCGGGGAGCTGTTTTTT.

This clone was counted between two and nine times. The gene calls are TRBV5-4 and TRBJ2-7, with D possibly matching TRBD1 (5 bases). Germline V gene data show CDR1 as SGHNT and CDR2 as YYREEE (reference sequence). This CDR3 contains 15 residues. Trimming stripped 0 bases from V and 0 bases from J, with 10 bases between. CDR3 region: CASSLGTLSSYEQYF. The CDR3 nucleotides read TGTGCCAGCAGCTTGGGGACACTGAGCTCCTACGAGCAGTACTTC.

The chain has TRBV4-1 and TRBJ1-4, with 8 bases identical to TRBD1. V shed 1 base and J 8 bases; nucleotides not matched to a gene: 6. Germline V gene lookup returns CDR1 MGHRA and CDR2 YSYEKL. This CDR3 contains 15 residues. CDR3: CASSQVGQGEEKLFF. CDR3 sequence (DNA): TGCGCCAGCAGCCAAGTTGGACAGGGTGAGGAAAAACTGTTTTTT.

The chain joins TRBV29-1 to TRBJ2-1; perhaps TRBD1 as D (5 bases). With 4 bases removed from V and 12 bases from J, the gap between germline ends came to 16 bases. The CDR3 is 12 amino acids. CDR1 is SQVTM, CDR2 ANQGSEA, per germline. CDR3: CSVGFGAQGQFF. CDR3 in DNA: TGCAGCGTTGGGTTTGGAGCCCAGGGGCAGTTCTTC.

This chain connects TRBV4-3 to TRBJ2-1; tentative D call: TRBD1 (6 bases). Trimming removed 0 bases at V and 6 bases at J, with 18 bases between. This CDR3 spans 17 amino acids. CDR1 is LGHNA, CDR2 YSLEER, per germline. The CDR3 is CASSQEAGAVSGNEQFF. The CDR3, as DNA: TGCGCCAGCAGCCAAGAAGCAGGGGCGGTTTCGGGCAATGAGCAGTTCTTC.

The rearrangement uses TRBV7-8 and TRBJ1-1; D uncertain. V was cut by 2 bases and J by 4 bases, with 11 bases left in between. CDR3 length: 14 amino acids. Germline loops: CDR1 SGHVS, CDR2 FQNEAQ. For the CDR3, the DNA is TGTGCCAGCAGCTTACGGCTTTGGGGCACTGAAGCTTTCTTT. It is translated as CASSLRLWGTEAFF.

This chain joins TRBV7-8 and TRBJ2-1; 7 bases fit TRBD2. The CDR3 has 16 amino acids. The germline CDR1 and CDR2 sequences are SGHVS and FQNEAQ. The junction had 13 bases not matched to a gene; V was cut back by 1 base and J by 10 bases. The DNA for the CDR3 is TGTGCCAGCAGCTTAGGAGGGTCTAGCGGACTCGAGGAGCAGTTCTTC. It encodes CASSLGGSSGLEEQFF.

The chain has TRBV6-1 and TRBJ2-7; 10 bases match TRBD2. Germline assignment: CDR1 MNHNS and CDR2 SASEGT. J lost 3 bases, V lost 3 bases, and 11 bases had no gene match. The CDR3 spans 17 residues. The CDR3, as DNA: TGTGCCAGCAGTGACCTCCTCGTACTAGCGGGAAGCTACGAGCAGTACTTC. It yields the protein CASSDLLVLAGSYEQYF.

This clone was counted between two and nine times. J is TRBJ2-6 and V is TRBV28; tentatively, D is TRBD2 (7 bases). From germline, CDR1 is MDHEN and CDR2 SYDVKM. Trimming stripped 3 bases from V and 0 bases from J, with 12 bases between. The CDR3 length is 17 residues. Here the CDR3 DNA reads TGTGCCAGCAGTTTTGGGGGGGGCACCTCTGGGGCCAACGTCCTGACTTTC. Protein sequence: CASSFGGGTSGANVLTF.

This chain links TRBV11-2 with TRBJ1-6; D perhaps matches TRBD1 (5 bases). This CDR3 contains 14 residues. V was trimmed by 6 bases and J by 8 bases, leaving 14 bases between them. Germline CDR1 and CDR2: SGHAT and FQNNGV. CDR3 nucleotides: TGTGCCAGCAGTTCCAGGGTTATGGATTCACCCCTCCACTTT. It encodes CASSSRVMDSPLHF.

This chain uses TRBV7-2 with TRBJ2-5; 13 bases align to TRBD2. This CDR3 has 16 amino acids. The germline CDR1 and CDR2 sequences are SGHTA and FQGNSA. V dropped 5 bases and J dropped 4; count of bases not matched to a gene: 7. Here the CDR3 reads CASSVGLAGVGETQYF. The CDR3 DNA sequence: TGTGCCAGCAGCGTAGGACTAGCGGGAGTCGGAGAGACCCAGTACTTC.

In its sample, this clone was seen many times. The chain carries TRBV5-1 and TRBJ2-5, with TRBD2 identical over 10 bases. After removal of 0 bases from V and 11 bases from J, the junction contained 10 bases not matched to a gene. There are 15 residues in the CDR3. Germline CDR1 is SGHRS and CDR2 is YFSETQ. The CDR3 DNA reads TGCGCCAGCAGCTTGGCTCCTAGCGGGAGTGGGGAGCAGTACTTC. Protein: CASSLAPSGSGEQYF.